A selection of T cell receptor beta chains follows, all from one sample in a study of human T cells and chemical hapten exposure. TCRdb reanalysed the RACE reads using MiXCR and keeps one entry per CDR3 protein. The table has under 200,000 distinct CDR3 sequences, around a quarter seen once; the top ten hold approximately 2.3%. The material sequenced was whole blood, taken in connection with sensitization to the hapten diphenylcyclopropenone (DPC). The receptors stem from a woman younger than 30 with alopecia areata. Some clones in this sample may be carry-over from other donors' samples. CDR3s include the opening cysteine and the closing phenylalanine or tryptophan. D genes are given only for firm matches. A clone size is listed for some rows: how often the clone was seen (once, few, many), or a class if it is expanded.

d_gene | j_gene | abundance | v_gene | CDR3aa | CDR3nt
- | TRBJ1-6 | - | TRBV4-1 | CASSQGQVRNSPLHF | TGCGCCAGCAGCCAAGGACAGGTCCGAAATTCACCCCTCCACTTT
- | TRBJ1-1 | few | TRBV7-2 | CASSLGSPQTTMNTEAFF | TGTGCCAGCAGCTTAGGGTCGCCCCAGACCACCATGAACACTGAAGCTTTCTTT
TRBD1 | TRBJ2-7 | few | TRBV7-2 | CASSPRDRGQDEQYF | TGTGCCAGCAGCCCCCGGGACAGGGGGCAGGACGAGCAGTACTTC
- | TRBJ2-1 | few | TRBV24-1 | CATSDGGLSGEQFF | TGTGCCACCAGTGACGGGGGGCTTAGCGGTGAGCAGTTCTTC
TRBD1 | TRBJ1-4 | few | TRBV10-3 | CAAGQPNEKLFF | TGTGCCGCGGGACAGCCTAATGAAAAACTGTTTTTT
TRBD1 | TRBJ2-7 | - | TRBV25-1 | CASSEWGAGGNEQYF | TGTGCCAGCAGTGAATGGGGGGCAGGGGGCAACGAGCAGTACTTC
TRBD1 | TRBJ2-1 | few | TRBV10-3 | CAINSTGANEQFF | TGTGCCATCAACTCCACAGGGGCCAATGAGCAGTTCTTC
- | TRBJ2-7 | few | TRBV6-2/TRBV6-3 | CASSYLGKYEQYF | TGTGCCAGCAGTTACTTAGGGAAATACGAGCAGTACTTC
TRBD1 | TRBJ1-1 | - | TRBV27 | CASSIDRGYTEAFF | TGTGCCAGCAGTATCGACAGGGGATACACTGAAGCTTTCTTT
- | TRBJ2-7 | few | TRBV4-2 | CASSRAQTGVGPYEQYF | TGTGCCAGCAGCCGAGCACAGACGGGGGTGGGACCCTACGAGCAGTACTTC
- | TRBJ1-2 | few | TRBV28 | CASSLLKGYGYTF | TGTGCCAGCAGTTTACTTAAGGGGTATGGCTACACCTTC
- | TRBJ1-1 | - | TRBV15 | CATSRGAGTEAFF | TGTGCCACCAGCAGAGGGGCCGGGACAGAAGCTTTCTTT
TRBD1 | TRBJ2-4 | - | TRBV13 | CASSLVRDSKNIQYF | TGTGCCAGCAGCTTAGTTCGGGACAGTAAAAACATTCAGTACTTC
TRBD1 | TRBJ1-5 | - | TRBV2 | CASSRQGQNQPQHF | TGTGCCAGCAGCCGACAGGGTCAGAATCAGCCCCAGCATTTT
- | TRBJ2-3 | few | TRBV2 | CASSEVGTGRRNTQYF | TGTGCCAGCAGTGAAGTCGGTACGGGGCGGAGGAATACGCAGTATTTT
- | TRBJ2-5 | few | TRBV28 | CASSFRSGSETQYF | TGTGCCAGCAGTTTCCGGTCCGGGTCCGAGACCCAGTACTTC
- | TRBJ1-2 | - | TRBV27 | CASSLGARLFNYGYTF | TGTGCCAGCAGTCTGGGGGCCAGGCTCTTTAACTATGGCTACACCTTC
TRBD1 | TRBJ1-5 | - | TRBV19 | CASSTTGSNQPQHF | TGTGCCAGTAGTACGACAGGGTCCAATCAGCCCCAGCATTTT
- | TRBJ1-1 | many | TRBV20-1 | CSARDWGWQNTEAFF | TGCAGTGCTAGAGATTGGGGCTGGCAGAACACTGAAGCTTTCTTT
TRBD1 | TRBJ1-1 | - | TRBV7-9 | CASSSPPQGVTEAFF | TGTGCCAGCAGCTCCCCTCCGCAGGGGGTCACTGAAGCTTTCTTT
- | TRBJ2-7 | - | TRBV5-1 | CASSLYTYEQYF | TGCGCCAGCAGCTTGTATACGTACGAGCAGTACTTC
- | TRBJ2-5 | - | TRBV29-1 | CSVITGLETQYF | TGCAGCGTGATTACAGGGCTGGAGACCCAGTACTTC